This T cell receptor (beta chain) is drawn from a study of blood T cells in healthy people across ages. The study's findings and limits: Unsorted PBMC input precluded a conclusive naive versus antigen-experienced comparison. Across the age range, TCR beta diversity per million T cells fell in a roughly linear way.

CDR1 KGHSH and CDR2 LQKENI come from the germline V gene. The V and J ends lost 4 bases and 6 bases, in that order; junction bases with no gene match: 9. The CDR3 length is 14 residues. For the second PCR, which ran for roughly 6 to 12 cycles, a sample-barcoded 5' primer and a J-beta primer mix were used. A single record per CDR3 protein comes from TCRdb applying MiXCR to the 5' RACE reads. Found here are some 1.5 million distinct CDR3 sequences, about 30% of them singletons; the top ten hold 7% to 9%. Regarding this clonotype: Its antigen remains unknown.

Sequencing was carried out using blood. This chain links TRBV18 with TRBJ2-7; TRBD1 agrees at 7 bases. The clonotype was recovered from a woman aged 25 to 45 in good health. The DNA for the CDR3 is TGTGCCAGCTCACTCCTAACAGGGGCCCTCGAGCAGTACTTC. Translation gives CASSLLTGALEQYF.